This T cell receptor beta chain was identified in a study of beta chain features in type 1 diabetes. Overall study results and limits: For Type 1 diabetes patients, all four CD4+ subsets carried TCRB CDR3s that were moderately but significantly shorter.

This clone was detected only a few times. The antigen remains unidentified. The germline gives CDR1 LNHDA, CDR2 SQIVND (reference sequence). V gave up 2 bases and J gave up 5 bases, with 6 bases separating them. The CDR3 loop spans 12 amino acids. The entirety of the isolated RNA underwent reverse transcription, so expressed TCRB transcripts were sequenced. Clones were sequenced by immunoSEQ multiplex PCR, and TCRdb holds only the in-frame ones, with some missing. The sample lists fewer than 30,000 clones, about 69% occurring once. V gene TRBV19 combines with J gene TRBJ1-1; no definite D call. The sequencing sample was made of Tregs from blood. The sequence derives from a man between 18 and 35 years old with type 1 diabetes. The CDR3 region is CASSIRWTEAFF. CDR3 sequence (DNA): TGTGCCAGTAGTATACGGTGGACTGAAGCTTTCTTT.